This T cell receptor beta chain was recovered during a study of blood T cell repertoires in COVID-19. For the study at large: Donors in the United States, Italy and Spain gave samples during acute or convalescent COVID-19. Sources were T cells, B-cell-depleted T cells, or PBMCs; the material itself was cDNA or gDNA.

This clone was observed a few times. Original handling: Researchers report that nucleated cell counts were estimated from reference gene primer amplification. Here immunoSEQ multiplex PCR was the method, and the copy in TCRdb shows in-frame clones only, minus some. V, J and clone size derive from that table, while D and trimming were established from the DNA sequence. The data contain about 92,000 clones, around 72% of them singletons. The V segment lost 2 bases and the J segment 6 bases; nucleotides outside the gene matches: 6. The CDR3 runs 15 residues. CDR1 is SEHNR and CDR2 is FQNEAQ in the germline V gene (reference sequence).

The chain carries TRBV7-9 and TRBJ1-4; 7 positions match TRBD1. Specimen: peripheral blood. This receptor was identified in a woman aged 60 to 75 in a cohort sampled during active or convalescent COVID-19. CDR3 DNA: TGTGCCAGCAGCTTAAACAGGGGCGGCTATGAAAAACTGTTTTTT. Amino acids: CASSLNRGGYEKLFF.